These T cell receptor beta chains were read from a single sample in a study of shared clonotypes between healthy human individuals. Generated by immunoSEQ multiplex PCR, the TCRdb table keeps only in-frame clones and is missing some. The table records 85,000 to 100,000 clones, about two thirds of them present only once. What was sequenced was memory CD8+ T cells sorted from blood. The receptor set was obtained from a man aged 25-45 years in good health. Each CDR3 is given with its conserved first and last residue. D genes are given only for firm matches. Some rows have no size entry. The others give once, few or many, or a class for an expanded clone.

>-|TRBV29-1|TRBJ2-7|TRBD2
CSVTHGGASAEQYF
TGCAGCGTTACCCACGGGGGGGCCTCCGCCGAGCAGTACTTC
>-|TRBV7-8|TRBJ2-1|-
CASSRRVPHNEQFF
TGTGCCAGCAGCCGGAGGGTTCCGCACAATGAGCAGTTCTTC
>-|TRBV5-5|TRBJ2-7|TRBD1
CASSLVEGAHEQYF
TGTGCCAGCAGCTTGGTAGAGGGGGCCCACGAGCAGTACTTC
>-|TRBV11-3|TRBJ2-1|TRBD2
CASSLGAGGSYNEQFF
TGTGCCAGCAGCTTAGGGGCGGGAGGGTCTTACAATGAGCAGTTCTTC
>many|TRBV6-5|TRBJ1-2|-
CASSYSIGRSDGYTF
TGTGCCAGCAGTTATAGTATAGGGCGGTCAGATGGCTACACCTTC
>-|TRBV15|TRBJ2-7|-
CATSRDPGTASYEQYF
TGTGCCACCAGCAGAGATCCGGGGACGGCCTCCTACGAGCAGTACTTC
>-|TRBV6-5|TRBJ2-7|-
CASSYGESYEQYF
TGTGCCAGCAGTTACGGGGAGTCCTACGAGCAGTACTTC
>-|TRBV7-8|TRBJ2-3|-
CASSLLRGEADTQYF
TGTGCCAGCAGCTTATTGAGAGGGGAGGCAGATACGCAGTATTTT
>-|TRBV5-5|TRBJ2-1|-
CASRDERGHYNEQFF
TGTGCCAGCAGGGATGAAAGAGGACATTACAATGAGCAGTTCTTC
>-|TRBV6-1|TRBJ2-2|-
CASSEGGSAGELFF
TGTGCCAGCAGTGAAGGCGGTTCGGCCGGGGAGCTGTTTTTT